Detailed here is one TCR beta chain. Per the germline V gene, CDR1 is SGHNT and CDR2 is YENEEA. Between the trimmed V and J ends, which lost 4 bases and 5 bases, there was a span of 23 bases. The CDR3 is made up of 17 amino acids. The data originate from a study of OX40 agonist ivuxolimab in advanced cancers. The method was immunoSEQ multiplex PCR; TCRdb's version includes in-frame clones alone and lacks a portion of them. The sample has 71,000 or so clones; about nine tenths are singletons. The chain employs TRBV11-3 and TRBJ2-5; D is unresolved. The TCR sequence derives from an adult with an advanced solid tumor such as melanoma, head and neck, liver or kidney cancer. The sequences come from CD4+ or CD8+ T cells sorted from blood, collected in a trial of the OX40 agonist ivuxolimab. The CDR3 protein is CASSSSWSATEVETQYF. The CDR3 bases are TGTGCCAGCAGCTCTTCTTGGTCCGCTACCGAGGTGGAGACCCAGTACTTC.